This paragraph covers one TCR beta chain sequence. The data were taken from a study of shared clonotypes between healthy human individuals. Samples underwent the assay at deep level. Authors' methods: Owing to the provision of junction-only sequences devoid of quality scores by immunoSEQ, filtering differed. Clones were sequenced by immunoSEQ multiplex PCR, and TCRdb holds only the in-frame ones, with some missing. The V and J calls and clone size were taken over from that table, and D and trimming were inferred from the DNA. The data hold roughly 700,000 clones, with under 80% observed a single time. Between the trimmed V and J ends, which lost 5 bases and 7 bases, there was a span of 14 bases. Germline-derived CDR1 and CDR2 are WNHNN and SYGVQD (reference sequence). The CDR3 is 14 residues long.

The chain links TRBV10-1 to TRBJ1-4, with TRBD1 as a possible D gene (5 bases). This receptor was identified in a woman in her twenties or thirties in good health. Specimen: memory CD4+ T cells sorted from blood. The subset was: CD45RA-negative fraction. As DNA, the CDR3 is TGCGCCAGCAGTACCGGGACCGGGGGTGAAAAACTGTTTTTT. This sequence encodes CASSTGTGGEKLFF.